This T cell receptor beta chain was captured in a study of human T cells and chemical hapten exposure. Overall study findings and caveats: DPC sensitization did not alter TCRs above 1 in 1000 frequency.

Points on this clonotype: Antigen: not known.

Time point specified: patch test 1, 2 weeks after DPC sensitization. Treatment denoted: therapeutic diphenylcyclopropenone sensitization with weekly scalp DPC. From the RACE reads, TCRdb called clonotypes with MiXCR, one entry per CDR3 protein. This repertoire shows tens of thousands of distinct CDR3 sequences, 8% to 11% found once; its top ten account for 2% to 2.5%. V lost 5 bases and J lost 0, with 29 bases in between. The CDR3 length is 21 residues. Germline V gene lookup returns CDR1 SEHNR and CDR2 FQNEAQ (reference sequence). The chain employs TRBV7-9 and TRBJ2-1; either TRBD1 or TRBD2 may supply D (5 bases each). The sample in question was whole blood, obtained in connection with sensitization to the hapten diphenylcyclopropenone (DPC). This clonotype originated in a man aged 35-49 years with alopecia areata. Some clones in this sample may be carry-over from other donors' samples. CDR3 coding DNA: TGTGCCAGCAGCGCAATTTCCGGGACCATCAGAAGCGGCAGCTCCTACAATGAGCAGTTCTTC. Residues: CASSAISGTIRSGSSYNEQFF.